The next 24 T cell receptor beta chains were all read from a single sample in a study of cytomegalovirus exposure and HLA in healthy donors. Method: immunoSEQ multiplex PCR; TCRdb's copy keeps in-frame clones and lacks some. The data hold about 180,000 clones, with 85% observed a single time. Specimen: PBMCs. These receptors came from a man aged 18 to 30 in good health and CMV-seropositive.

The rearrangement joins TRBV9 to TRBJ1-1; D is possibly TRBD1 (5 bases). With 0 bases removed from V and 3 bases from J, the gap between germline ends came to 18 bases. CDR1 is SGDLS and CDR2 is YYNGEE in the germline V gene. This CDR3 comprises 17 residues. The DNA of the CDR3 is TGTGCCAGCAGCGTAGCTACCGGGGGAGGGCCGGACACTGAAGCTTTCTTT. Its translation: CASSVATGGGPDTEAFF.

V usage is TRBV18 and J usage is TRBJ2-5, with D possibly being TRBD2 (6 bases). Per the germline V gene, CDR1 is KGHSH and CDR2 is LQKENI. Trimming shortened V by 0 bases and J by 5 bases, and 19 bases separated the two germline ends. The CDR3 has 17 amino acids. The CDR3 nucleotides read TGTGCCAGCTCACCACCCAGGCTAGCCGGGAGCAGGGAGACCCAGTACTTC. As protein: CASSPPRLAGSRETQYF.

The chain couples TRBV10-1 to TRBJ2-5, with a possible D match to TRBD2 (6 bases). The germline V and J ends were trimmed by 3 bases and 2 bases, with 7 bases remaining between them. The CDR3 spans 13 residues. Germline CDR1 reads WNHNN; CDR2 reads SYGVQD (reference sequence). The CDR3: CASSDAGQETQYF. The CDR3 nucleotides read TGCGCCAGCAGTGATGCGGGACAAGAGACCCAGTACTTC.

V gene TRBV30 combines with J gene TRBJ2-3; 10 bases agree with TRBD2. J gave up 2 bases and V 3 bases, and 5 bases lay outside the gene matches. This CDR3 contains 15 residues. Germline CDR1 GTSNPN, CDR2 SVGIG (reference sequence). CDR3 DNA: TGTGCCTGGAGCTTTAGCGGGGGGCACACAGATACGCAGTATTTT. Translating it yields CAWSFSGGHTDTQYF.

This clone has just a few counts. V and J are TRBV7-2 and TRBJ1-5; the D gene is possibly TRBD1 (6 bases). Germline V lookup: CDR1 SGHTA, CDR2 FQGNSA. The V and J ends lost 6 bases and 5 bases respectively, with 17 bases between them. This CDR3 has 15 residues. CDR3 in amino acids: CASRSTGNKDQPQHF. CDR3 DNA sequence: TGTGCCAGCAGGTCAACAGGGAACAAAGATCAGCCCCAGCATTTT.

The chain links TRBV7-9 to TRBJ1-2, with D perhaps matching TRBD1 (6 bases). Per germline, CDR1 SEHNR and CDR2 FQNEAQ (reference sequence). CDR3 length: 14 residues. V was cut by 7 bases and J by 6 bases, with 18 bases left in between. The CDR3 sequence is CASISTAGEDGYTF. CDR3 nucleotide sequence: TGTGCCAGCATTTCGACGGCAGGGGAAGATGGCTACACCTTC. Looking up the rest from reference TRBV7-9 and TRBJ1-2 gives the full variable domain: DTGVSQNPRHKITKRGQNVTFRCDPISEHNRLYWYRQTLGQGPEFLTYFQNEAQLEKSRLLSDRFSAERPKGSFSTLEIQRTEQGDSAMYLCASISTAGEDGYTFGSGTRLTVV.

This sequence joins TRBV2 and TRBJ2-3, with 9 bases fitting TRBD2. Per germline, CDR1 SNHLY and CDR2 FYNNEI. The CDR3 has 16 amino acids. After removal of 2 bases from V and 4 bases from J, the junction contained 7 bases not matched to a gene. This chain's CDR3 is CASSEIAGVKADTQYF. Written as DNA, the CDR3 is TGTGCCAGCAGTGAAATAGCGGGAGTCAAGGCAGATACGCAGTATTTT.

V is TRBV4-1 and J is TRBJ2-5; D call uncertain. This CDR3 comprises 14 residues. Trimming took off 0 bases at V and 1 base at J, with 6 bases between the two ends. From germline, CDR1 is MGHRA and CDR2 YSYEKL. Written as DNA, the CDR3 is TGCGCCAGCAGCCAAGAAGACTTCCAAGAGACCCAGTACTTC. Amino acids: CASSQEDFQETQYF.

The chain recombines TRBV30 with TRBJ2-3; D is perhaps TRBD1 (5 bases). Looked up from germline, CDR1 is GTSNPN and CDR2 is SVGIG (reference sequence). V lost 5 bases and J 3 bases, leaving 6 bases between the germline ends. This CDR3 is 11 amino acids long. CDR3 coding DNA: TGTGCCTGGCAGGGAACAGATACGCAGTATTTT. Translation: CAWQGTDTQYF.

This chain uses TRBV30 with TRBJ2-3; D unresolved. The CDR3 has 13 amino acids. The V gene's germline CDR1 is GTSNPN and CDR2 SVGIG (reference sequence). Trimming took 2 bases from V and 6 from J, leaving 12 bases between them. CDR3: CAWSLDLSDTQYF. The CDR3 region has the DNA TGTGCCTGGAGTCTAGACCTTTCCGATACGCAGTATTTT. The full variable domain, with the rest looked up from reference TRBV30 and TRBJ2-3, is SQTIHQWPATLVQPVGSPLSLECTVEGTSNPNLYWYRQAAGRGLQLLFYSVGIGQISSEVPQNLSASRPQDRQFILSSKKLLLSDSGFYLCAWSLDLSDTQYFGPGTRLTVL.

The chain recombines TRBV30 with TRBJ2-1; D is uncertain. Germline loops: CDR1 GTSNPN, CDR2 SVGIG (reference sequence). This CDR3 region has 13 residues. The germline V and J ends were trimmed by 0 bases and 9 bases, with 12 bases remaining between them. In DNA, the CDR3 is TGTGCCTGGAGTGTCCTAGGATCGGGTGAGCAGTTCTTC. It encodes CAWSVLGSGEQFF.

V is TRBV11-2 and J is TRBJ2-7; 7 bases map to TRBD1. V was clipped by 4 bases and J by 2 bases; unmatched bases: 5. The CDR3 runs 14 residues. Looked up from germline, CDR1 is SGHAT and CDR2 is FQNNGV. CDR3 sequence reads: CASSSQGPPYEQYF. CDR3 DNA sequence: TGTGCCAGCAGCTCACAGGGGCCCCCCTACGAGCAGTACTTC.

The V gene is TRBV6-5, the J gene TRBJ1-1; TRBD1 might be the D (6 bases). CDR1 is MNHEY, CDR2 SVGAGI, per germline. V dropped 6 bases and J dropped 10 bases, with 12 bases sitting between them. CDR3 length equals 11 residues. The CDR3 DNA reads as TGTGCCAGCAGGGCCGGGACACGAGCTTTCTTT. It translates to CASRAGTRAFF.

This sequence joins TRBV4-2 and TRBJ2-7, with D perhaps matching TRBD2 (6 bases). This CDR3 contains 16 residues. From germline, CDR1 is LGHNA and CDR2 YNFKEQ. V lost 0 bases, J lost 1 base, and 13 bases lay in between. CDR3 amino acids: CASSQDSGRISYEQYF. The CDR3 DNA reads TGTGCCAGCAGCCAAGATTCAGGGAGGATATCCTACGAGCAGTACTTC.

The count of this clone is one. The rearrangement links TRBV12-5 to TRBJ1-1; TRBD1 is a possible D gene (6 bases). Germline V lookup: CDR1 LGHNT, CDR2 FRNRAP. Deletions cut 8 bases from V and 2 bases from J, with 12 bases between. The CDR3 sequence is 13 residues long. CDR3 sequence reads: CASSTGVNTEAFF. Here the CDR3 DNA reads TGTGCTAGTTCGACAGGAGTTAACACTGAAGCTTTCTTT.

The chain links TRBV28 to TRBJ2-6, with TRBD1 identical over 7 bases. Germline CDR1 and CDR2: MDHEN and SYDVKM. The J segment lost 2 bases and the V segment lost 4 bases, leaving 2 bases of the junction unmatched. The CDR3 has 15 amino acids. The CDR3 reads CASSSTGPGANVLTF. DNA of the CDR3: TGTGCCAGCAGTTCGACAGGGCCTGGGGCCAACGTCCTGACTTTC.

This chain uses TRBV6-6 with TRBJ1-1; perhaps TRBD1 as D (6 bases). Trimming pared 2 bases from V and 3 bases from J, leaving 16 bases between. This CDR3 comprises 16 residues. Looked up from germline, CDR1 is MNHNY and CDR2 is SVGAGI (reference sequence). For the CDR3, the DNA is TGTGCCAGCAGTTACGGTGGCAGCTCAGGGGACACTGAAGCTTTCTTT. Translated: CASSYGGSSGDTEAFF.

V and J are TRBV7-9 and TRBJ2-2, with D possibly TRBD2 on 5 matching bases. The V end lost 5 bases, the J end lost 4 bases, and 8 bases lay between the germline ends. Germline CDR1 is SEHNR and CDR2 is FQNEAQ (reference sequence). CDR3 size: 13 residues. As DNA, the CDR3 is TGTGCCAGCAGCGGACTGCTCACCGGGGAGCTGTTTTTT. This codes for CASSGLLTGELFF. The full variable domain, rest sourced from reference TRBV7-9 and TRBJ2-2, is DTGVSQNPRHKITKRGQNVTFRCDPISEHNRLYWYRQTLGQGPEFLTYFQNEAQLEKSRLLSDRFSAERPKGSFSTLEIQRTEQGDSAMYLCASSGLLTGELFFGEGSRLTVL.

A remark on this clone: Other nucleotide sequences in the sample specify the same CDR3. The chain couples TRBV5-6 to TRBJ2-2; D ambiguous. Trimming removed 4 bases from V and 2 bases from J, with 3 bases in between. Germline CDR1 and CDR2: SGHDT and YYEEEE. The CDR3 has 12 residues. The CDR3 coding sequence is TGTGCCAGCAGCCTAAACACCGGGGAGCTGTTTTTT. It specifies CASSLNTGELFF.

The J gene is TRBJ2-1, the V gene TRBV5-3; D unclear. TRBV5-3 has ORF status, its function being uncertain. Trimming took off 1 base at V and 7 bases at J, with 18 bases between the two ends. The CDR3 loop spans 16 amino acids. The CDR3 protein is CARSLTNPRIRNEQFF. The CDR3 nucleotides are TGTGCCAGAAGCTTGACGAATCCTAGGATTCGTAATGAGCAGTTCTTC.

The V call is TRBV7-9, the J call TRBJ2-7, with D possibly matching TRBD1 (6 bases). The CDR3 covers 13 residues. Germline CDR1 SEHNR, CDR2 FQNEAQ (reference sequence). The V gene lost 2 bases and the J gene lost 3 bases, with 8 bases spanning the gap. The CDR3 sequence is CASSLNRVYEQYF. The CDR3 bases are TGTGCCAGCAGCTTAAACAGGGTCTACGAGCAGTACTTC.

About this clone: Sequence at one end of the junction differs from germline and may be a read error. This chain joins TRBV30 and TRBJ2-5; 7 nucleotides agree with TRBD2. Germline CDR1 and CDR2: GTSNPN and SVGIG (reference sequence). This CDR3 contains 15 residues. The CDR3 DNA reads as TGTGCCTGGAGTACCTTAAGACTAGCCCAAGAGGCCCAGTACTTC. This translates into CAWSTLRLAQEAQYF.

The chain combines TRBV7-9 with TRBJ2-1; maybe TRBD2 (6 bases). The CDR3 length is 14 residues. Per the germline V gene, CDR1 is SEHNR and CDR2 is FQNEAQ (reference sequence). V was pared by 1 base and J by 5 bases, with 9 bases between. The CDR3 spells CASSLGGINNEQFF. CDR3 bases: TGTGCCAGCAGCTTAGGCGGGATCAACAATGAGCAGTTCTTC.

The gene calls are TRBV6-5 and TRBJ1-2, with D possibly being TRBD1 (6 bases). Germline CDR1 reads MNHEY; CDR2 reads SVGAGI. This CDR3 has 15 amino acids. V shed 0 bases and J shed 7 bases, with 15 bases lying between them. The CDR3 bases are TGTGCCAGCAGTTACTCTCGAGGGGGAAGGGGTGGCTACACCTTC. Residues: CASSYSRGGRGGYTF.